This TCR beta chain was sequenced during a study of T-cell memory formation after mild COVID-19 (dated by TCRdb to the early 2020s). About the investigation overall: Most TCR sequence clusters were specific to one of the two donors. In two donors, T-cell clones that expanded and contracted after mild COVID-19 were tracked by sequencing TCRalpha and TCRbeta repertoires over time. The cohort was made up of two young adult volunteers, one female and one male, who were previously healthy. The full study reports these points: SARS-CoV-2 specificity was not confirmed for the second-wave clones peaking on day 37. Only two mild cases were covered by the study, and larger cohorts that include severe cases with pre-infection samples were considered necessary. Some responding clones were detected in pre-infection memory, suggesting pre-existing cross-reactive memory T cells joined the SARS-CoV-2 response. Contracting CD4+ clones were found mainly in CM and EM memory subsets, while CD8+ clones were enriched in EMRA. From day 15 to 85, contracting clones showed balanced CD4/CD8 phenotypes, whereas a second wave of clones that expanded from day 15 to 37 leaned towards CD4+.

Sequencing was carried out with an Illumina NovaSeq 6000. TCRalpha and TCRbeta cDNA libraries were constructed by 5'RACE with constant-segment primers, with sample barcodes and unique molecular identifiers being introduced. Trizol reagent was used to extract RNA from every sample. The libraries were amplified in two PCR steps, and the second step added a second sample barcode and Illumina TruSeq adapters. Sequencing of the libraries was done on an Illumina NovaSeq, producing 2 x 150 bp paired-end reads. The authors processed their data as follows. Demultiplexing of reads and collapsing into UMI-guided consensus sequences were performed with migec v1.2.7. With mixcr v2.1.11, UMI consensuses were aligned to TRA and TRB V and J templates and assembled into clonotypes. A clonotype was counted as expanded or contracted only when both edgeR and NoisET called the clonotype significant, with the noise models trained on biological replicates. For edgeR calls, the thresholds were a false discovery rate-adjusted p below 0.01 and a log2 fold-change of 1. PCA with hierarchical clustering of max-normalized trajectories of the 1000 most abundant clonotypes was used as exploratory dynamics analysis. Each responding clone was given a CD4 or CD8 phenotype based on the CD4+ and CD8+ repertoires, which had been sequenced separately. The public reads were reanalyzed by TCRdb: fastp trimming at Q25, MiXCR alignment, in-frame beta chains only. Each entry is one CDR3 protein sequence, shown with its most common DNA and genes. These V and J calls rely on TCRdb rather than the paper's analysis. The sample contains about 110,000 distinct CDR3 sequences, approximately 15% of them found a single time. Of the sample, roughly 40% is held by the ten largest clones.

Between the V and J ends, shortened by 7 bases and 0 bases respectively, the junction contains 15 bases. CDR1 is given as LNHDA and CDR2 as SQIVND, both from the germline V gene (reference sequence). The cysteine opens and the phenylalanine closes a CDR3 of 15 amino acids. The retained sequence is limited to the CDR3, 45 bases, with the frame set at the first base. Notes on this clonotype: The antigen this receptor binds is unknown. Per-nucleotide qualities are absent, and no much larger clonotype sits a single base away.

Ficoll-Paque density gradient centrifugation was used to isolate PBMCs. The sample comprised PBMCs or a T cell subset sorted from them (not recorded which). The TCR originated in a man aged 18 to 29 who had mild COVID-19 (a few samples of this study predate the infection). The sample titles of this study are shuffled in the database, so cell type and time point are left out; the donor was told from shared clones. This chain is built from TRBV19 and TRBJ1-1; no confident D gene assignment can be made. The CDR3 region reads CASTRRTGMNTEAFF. At the DNA level, the sequence is TGTGCCAGTACCCGAAGGACCGGCATGAACACTGAAGCTTTCTTT.